The clone carrying this T cell receptor beta chain was detected a few times. The antigen remains undetermined. CTLA-4 blockade with ipilimumab, together with focal radiation, was given to patients with chemo-refractory metastatic non-small-cell lung cancer. The data were taken from a study of radiotherapy plus CTLA-4 blockade in lung cancer. Background on the study: Among all patients, approximately 18% showed objective responses, while about 30% had disease control.

Study results and caveats: Per reports, early blood T cell clone dynamics, plus interferon-beta, forecast response most strongly.

The method was immunoSEQ multiplex PCR; TCRdb's version includes in-frame clones alone and lacks a portion of them. Of about 78,000 clones in the sample, approximately 83% are singletons; the top ten hold 2% to 2.5%. This clonotype was sampled from a human donor with non-small cell lung cancer who had a partial response to radiotherapy plus ipilimumab. Material: peripheral blood, obtained from a patient treated with radiotherapy plus ipilimumab.

CDR3 sequence (DNA): TGTGCCAGCAGCTTAATCGGGGGCTCCTACAATGAGCAGTTCTTC. It encodes CASSLIGGSYNEQFF. The chain joins TRBV7-3 to TRBJ2-1, with D possibly being TRBD2 (6 bases). Trimming took off 1 base at V and 0 bases at J, with 7 bases between the two ends. This CDR3 has 15 amino acids. Germline CDR1 and CDR2: SGHTA and FQGTGA.